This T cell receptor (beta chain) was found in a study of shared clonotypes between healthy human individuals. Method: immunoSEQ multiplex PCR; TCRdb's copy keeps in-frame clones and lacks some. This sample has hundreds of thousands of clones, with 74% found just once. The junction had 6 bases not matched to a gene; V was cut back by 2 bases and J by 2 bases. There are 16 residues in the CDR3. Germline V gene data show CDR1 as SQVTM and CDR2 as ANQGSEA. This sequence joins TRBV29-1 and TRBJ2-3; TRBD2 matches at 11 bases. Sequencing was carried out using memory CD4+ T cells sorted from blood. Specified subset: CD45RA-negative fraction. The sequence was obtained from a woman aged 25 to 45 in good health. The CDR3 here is CSVELLSGRDTDTQYF. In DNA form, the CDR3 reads TGCAGCGTTGAATTGCTTAGCGGGAGGGACACAGATACGCAGTATTTT.